This T cell receptor beta chain is drawn from a study of cytomegalovirus exposure and HLA in healthy donors. About the research overall: The same platform was used for the 100 to 150 validation repertoires and the 500 to 700 first-cohort repertoires, a later analysis reported.

Trimming pared 0 bases from V and 8 bases from J, leaving 14 bases between. Germline V gene sequence: CDR1 GTSNPN, CDR2 SVGIG (reference sequence). This CDR3 is 14 amino acids long. Whole-study results and caveats: Investigators reported 150 to 200 TCR beta chains as tied to cytomegalovirus. Despite most TCR sequences being rare, some public TCRs occurred in many donors. Diagnosis of cytomegalovirus status made by the classifier reportedly showed high specificity and sensitivity.

Produced via immunoSEQ multiplex PCR; TCRdb's table is partial and in-frame only. The sample lists around 190,000 clones; around 80% were seen once. Comment on this clone: Its antigen is unidentified.

The TCR was taken from a woman aged 30 to 39 in good health and CMV-seronegative. The J gene is TRBJ1-3, the V gene TRBV30; possibly TRBD1 for D (6 bases). Sequenced: PBMCs. The CDR3 region is CAWSVPGRGDTIYF. CDR3 nucleotide sequence: TGTGCCTGGAGTGTACCGGGCAGGGGAGACACCATATATTTT.